Shown below are 9 T cell receptor beta chains from a single sample sequenced in a study of control samples from healthy donors and cancer patients. The table came from immunoSEQ multiplex PCR; TCRdb's copy has only in-frame clones and leaves some out. The sample records over 120,000 clones, about 93% being singletons. Sequenced: PBMCs. Receptors originate from a man between 60 and 75 years old with colorectal cancer.

J is TRBJ2-3 and V is TRBV5-1; no reliable D call. This CDR3 is built from 14 residues. The V gene's germline CDR1 is SGHRS and CDR2 YFSETQ. Between the trimmed V and J ends, which lost 0 bases and 2 bases, there was a span of 7 bases. The CDR3 loop is CASSLGAATDTQYF. The CDR3, as DNA: TGCGCCAGCAGCTTGGGGGCTGCCACAGATACGCAGTATTTT.

In its sample, this clone was seen once. Other nucleotide sequences from this sample produce the same CDR3. The chain employs TRBV5-1 and TRBJ1-1, with D tentatively TRBD1 (6 bases). Per germline, CDR1 SGHRS and CDR2 YFSETQ. The CDR3 extends over 14 amino acids. V shed 0 bases and J shed 2 bases, with 8 bases lying between them. The CDR3 DNA is TGCGCCAGCAGCTTGGTACAGGGTAACACTGAAGCTTTCTTT. Its protein product is CASSLVQGNTEAFF. The variable domain in full, with the rest retrieved from reference TRBV5-1 and TRBJ1-1, is KAGVTQTPRYLIKTRGQQVTLSCSPISGHRSVSWYQQTPGQGLQFLFEYFSETQRNKGNFPGRFSGRQFSNSRSEMNVSTLELGDSALYLCASSLVQGNTEAFFGQGTRLTVV.

The gene calls are TRBV19 and TRBJ2-2, with D possibly matching TRBD2 (6 bases). V was trimmed by 4 bases and J by 1 base, leaving 16 bases between them. Germline CDR1 LNHDA, CDR2 SQIVND (reference sequence). This CDR3 is 17 amino acids long. For the CDR3, the DNA is TGTGCCAGTAGTAGTGAAGGAGGGGTTATGAACACCGGGGAGCTGTTTTTT. This codes for CASSSEGGVMNTGELFF.

This chain links TRBV10-3 with TRBJ2-3; 7 nucleotides match TRBD1. Looked up from germline, CDR1 is ENHRY and CDR2 is SYGVKD. Losses at the gene ends were 10 bases for V and 6 bases for J; bases not matched to a gene: 10. The CDR3 extends over 13 amino acids. The CDR3 reads CATVTGNSDTQYF. The CDR3 DNA sequence: TGTGCCACTGTGACAGGGAACAGCGATACGCAGTATTTT.

The chain is built from TRBV6-6 and TRBJ1-5, with D possibly being TRBD1 (6 bases). The V and J ends lost 1 base and 3 bases respectively, with 10 bases between them. The germline gives CDR1 MNHNY, CDR2 SVGAGI (reference sequence). There are 15 residues in the CDR3. CDR3 sequence: CASSYLGQYNQPQHF. The CDR3 nucleotides are TGTGCCAGCAGTTACTTGGGACAATACAATCAGCCCCAGCATTTT.

The chain couples TRBV6-5 to TRBJ2-5; 8 bases line up with TRBD2. The germline V gene encodes CDR1 MNHEY and CDR2 SVGAGI. The J segment lost 4 bases and the V segment lost 5 bases, leaving 9 bases of the junction unmatched. The CDR3 covers 15 residues. The CDR3 spells CASSPGTRALETQYF. The CDR3 DNA sequence: TGTGCCAGCAGTCCCGGGACTAGGGCCCTAGAGACCCAGTACTTC.

The rearrangement uses TRBV19 and TRBJ2-2; D not resolved. V lost 3 bases and J 0 bases, leaving 14 bases between the germline ends. The CDR3 runs 17 residues. CDR1 and CDR2 from the germline V gene are LNHDA and SQIVND (reference sequence). CDR3 DNA sequence: TGTGCCAGTAGTATTAACGGGCACAGATCGAACACCGGGGAGCTGTTTTTT. This encodes CASSINGHRSNTGELFF.

The chain carries TRBV27 and TRBJ1-6; no firm D call. V lost 1 base and J lost 11, with 15 bases in between. The CDR3 has 15 amino acids. The germline V gene encodes CDR1 MNHEY and CDR2 SMNVEV (reference sequence). The CDR3 loop reads CASSLYSGGRTPLHF. The CDR3 nucleotides are TGTGCCAGCAGTTTATATTCGGGCGGGAGAACACCCCTCCACTTT.

This rearrangement joins TRBV6-1 to TRBJ2-3; TRBD1 matches 8 bases. CDR1 and CDR2 (germline): MNHNS, SASEGT. After removal of 3 bases from V and 5 bases from J, the junction contained 10 bases not matched to a gene. The CDR3 has 16 amino acids. The CDR3 sequence: CASSDDRGAAGDTQYF. The CDR3 nucleotides are TGTGCCAGCAGTGACGACAGGGGCGCTGCCGGAGATACGCAGTATTTT.